This T cell receptor beta chain was found in a study of cytomegalovirus exposure and HLA in healthy donors. Study results and caveats: A previous analysis found most TCR beta V segments productive roughly 87% or roughly 30% of the time.

A word on this clone: Its antigen remains unknown.

This CDR3 is built from 14 residues. Germline values: CDR1 SEHNR, CDR2 FQNEAQ (reference sequence). V was cut by 4 bases and J by 8 bases, with 17 bases left in between. The primer mix had 60 Vbeta and 13 Jbeta primers. Here immunoSEQ multiplex PCR was the method, and the copy in TCRdb shows in-frame clones only, minus some. The data contain about 170,000 clones, roughly 81% of them seen just once; the ten biggest clones take up about 2.7%. The TCR comes from a man aged 25-40 years in good health and CMV-seropositive. The sequencing sample was made of PBMCs. The chain joins TRBV7-9 to TRBJ1-1; no reliable D call. The CDR3 nucleotides read TGTGCCAGCAGCTCGAATCTAGGAGTCCAGGAAGCTTTCTTT. As protein: CASSSNLGVQEAFF.